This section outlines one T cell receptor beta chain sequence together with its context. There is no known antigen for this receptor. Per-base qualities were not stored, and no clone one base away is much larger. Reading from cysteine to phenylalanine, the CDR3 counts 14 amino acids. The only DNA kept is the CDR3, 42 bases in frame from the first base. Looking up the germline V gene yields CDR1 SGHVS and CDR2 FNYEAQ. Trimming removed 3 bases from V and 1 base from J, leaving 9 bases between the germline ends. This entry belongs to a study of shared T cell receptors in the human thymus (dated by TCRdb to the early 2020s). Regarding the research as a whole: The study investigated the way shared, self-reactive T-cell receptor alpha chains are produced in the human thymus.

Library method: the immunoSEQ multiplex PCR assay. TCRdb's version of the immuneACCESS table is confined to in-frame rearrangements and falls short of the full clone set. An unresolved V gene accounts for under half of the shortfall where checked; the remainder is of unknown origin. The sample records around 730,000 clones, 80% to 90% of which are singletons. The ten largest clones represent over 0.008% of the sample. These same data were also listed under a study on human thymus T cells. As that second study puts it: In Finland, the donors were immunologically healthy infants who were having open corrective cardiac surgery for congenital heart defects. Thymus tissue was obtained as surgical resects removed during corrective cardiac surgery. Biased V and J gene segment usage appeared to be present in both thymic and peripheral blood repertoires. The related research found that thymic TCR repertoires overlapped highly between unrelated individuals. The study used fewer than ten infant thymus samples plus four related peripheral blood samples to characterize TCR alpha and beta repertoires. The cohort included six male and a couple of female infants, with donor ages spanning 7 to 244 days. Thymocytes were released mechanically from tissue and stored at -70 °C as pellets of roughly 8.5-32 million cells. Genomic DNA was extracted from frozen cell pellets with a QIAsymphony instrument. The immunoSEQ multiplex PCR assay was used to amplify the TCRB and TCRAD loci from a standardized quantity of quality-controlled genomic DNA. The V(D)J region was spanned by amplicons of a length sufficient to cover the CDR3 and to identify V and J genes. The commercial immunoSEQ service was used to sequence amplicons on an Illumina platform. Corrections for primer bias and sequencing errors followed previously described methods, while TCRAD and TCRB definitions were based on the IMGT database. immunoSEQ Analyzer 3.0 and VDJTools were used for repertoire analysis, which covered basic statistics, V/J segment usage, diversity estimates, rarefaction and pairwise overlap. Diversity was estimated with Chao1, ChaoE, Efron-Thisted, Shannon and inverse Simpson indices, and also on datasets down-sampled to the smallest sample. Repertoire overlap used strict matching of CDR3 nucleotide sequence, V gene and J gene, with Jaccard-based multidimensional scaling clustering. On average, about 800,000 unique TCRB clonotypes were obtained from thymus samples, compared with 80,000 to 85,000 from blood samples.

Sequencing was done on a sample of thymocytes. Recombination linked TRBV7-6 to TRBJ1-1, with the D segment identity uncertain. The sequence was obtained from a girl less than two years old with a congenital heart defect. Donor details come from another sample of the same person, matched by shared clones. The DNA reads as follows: TGTGCCAGCAGCTTGAACCGGGGGAACACTGAAGCTTTCTTT. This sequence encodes CASSLNRGNTEAFF.